This TCR beta chain was observed in a study of cytotoxic CD8 clonotypes in ibrutinib-treated CLL. Study-wide background: Partial responders roughly 25, complete 2; about 12 progressed and some 14 stayed in remission by median approximately 64 months. It was after a median 12 months of treatment, range 6 to 36, that response samples were taken.

Here immunoSEQ multiplex PCR was the method, and the copy in TCRdb shows in-frame clones only, minus some. Of 110,000 to 150,000 clones in the sample, over 60% were seen once. On this clone: The antigen is undetermined.

Study-wide results and caveats: Higher clonality was seen at ibrutinib response and a return toward baseline at progression. Higher circulating CD8+ T-cell counts strongly accompanied higher baseline clonality, above age-matched healthy donors.

The sample here was PBMCs, taken after 12 months of ibrutinib treatment. The TCR comes from a human donor with chronic lymphocytic leukemia.

CDR3 amino acids: CASSYSIGVDYGYTF. The CDR3 DNA follows: TGTGCCAGCAGTTACTCGATCGGGGTAGACTATGGCTACACCTTC. J is TRBJ1-2 and V is TRBV6-5, with D unresolved. Germline V gene data show CDR1 as MNHEY and CDR2 as SVGAGI. Deletions cut 0 bases from V and 3 bases from J, with 11 bases between. The CDR3 totals 15 residues.